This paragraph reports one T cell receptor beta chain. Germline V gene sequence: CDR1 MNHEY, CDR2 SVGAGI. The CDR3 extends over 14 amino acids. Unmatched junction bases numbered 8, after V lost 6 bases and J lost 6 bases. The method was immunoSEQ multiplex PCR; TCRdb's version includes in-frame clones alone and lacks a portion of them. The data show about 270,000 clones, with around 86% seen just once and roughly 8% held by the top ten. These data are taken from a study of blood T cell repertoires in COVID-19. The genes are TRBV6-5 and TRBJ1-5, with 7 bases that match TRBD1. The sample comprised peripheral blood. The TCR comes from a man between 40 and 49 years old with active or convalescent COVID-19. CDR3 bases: TGTGCCAGCAGCCGACAGGGCTGGAGTCAGCCCCAGCATTTT. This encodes CASSRQGWSQPQHF.